This TCR beta chain emerged from a study of blood T cell repertoires in COVID-19. Authors' analysis steps: Nucleated cell counts were estimated from reference gene primer amplification. Profiled with immunoSEQ multiplex PCR; TCRdb holds only in-frame clones, not every one. That table gives V, J and clone size, and the DNA gave D and trimming. The sample contains more than 150,000 clones, about 89% of which appear only once. This clone was seen once. In germline, CDR1 is SNHLY, CDR2 FYNNEI. CDR3 length equals 12 residues. The germline V and J ends were trimmed by 0 bases and 3 bases, with 2 bases remaining between them.

The sequenced sample consisted of peripheral blood. The chain carries TRBV2 and TRBJ1-1; no definite D call. The clonotype was recovered from a man between 35 and 55 years old with acute or convalescent COVID-19. The CDR3 spells CASSEAYTEAFF. Written as DNA, the CDR3 is TGTGCCAGCAGTGAAGCCTACACTGAAGCTTTCTTT.